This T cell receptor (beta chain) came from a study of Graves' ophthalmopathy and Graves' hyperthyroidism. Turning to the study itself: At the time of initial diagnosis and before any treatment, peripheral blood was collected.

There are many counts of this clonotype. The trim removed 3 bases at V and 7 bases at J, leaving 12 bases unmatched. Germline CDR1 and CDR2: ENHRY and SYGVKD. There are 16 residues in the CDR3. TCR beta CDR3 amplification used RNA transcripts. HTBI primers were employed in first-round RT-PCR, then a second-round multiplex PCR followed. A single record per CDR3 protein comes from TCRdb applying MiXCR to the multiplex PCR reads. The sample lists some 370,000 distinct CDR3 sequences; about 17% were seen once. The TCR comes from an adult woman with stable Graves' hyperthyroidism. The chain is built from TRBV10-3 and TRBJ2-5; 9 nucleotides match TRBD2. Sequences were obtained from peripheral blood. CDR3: CAISDSGAGGPGTQYF. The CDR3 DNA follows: TGTGCCATCAGTGACAGCGGGGCGGGAGGGCCTGGGACCCAGTACTTC.